The 26 T cell receptor beta chains below were found in one sample sequenced in a study of T cells after somatic rescue of genetic block. The assay was immunoSEQ multiplex PCR, and TCRdb's table has in-frame clones only and misses some. The sample holds under 150,000 clones, about 93% seen once. Source material: peripheral blood mononuclear cells (PBMCs). The receptor set was obtained from a woman in her late teens or twenties.

The rearrangement uses TRBV11-3 and TRBJ2-5; the D is unclear. Per the germline V gene, CDR1 is SGHNT and CDR2 is YENEEA. CDR3 length: 15 residues. V was clipped by 5 bases and J by 2 bases, with 15 bases between them. DNA of the CDR3: TGTGCCAGCAGCCTGAACCCCGGGCCTCAAGAGACCCAGTACTTC. Translated, it gives CASSLNPGPQETQYF. Full variable domain (outside the CDR3, taken from reference TRBV11-3 and TRBJ2-5): EAGVVQSPRYKIIEKKQPVAFWCNPISGHNTLYWYLQNLGQGPELLIRYENEEAVDDSQLPKDRFSAERLKGVDSTLKIQPAELGDSAVYLCASSLNPGPQETQYFGPGTRLLVL.

To note about this clone: At one end, the junction sequence differs from germline, possibly due to a read error. This chain joins TRBV7-2 and TRBJ1-5; D is ambiguous. The CDR3 contains 12 residues. Germline V gene lookup returns CDR1 SGHTA and CDR2 FQGNSA. The CDR3 loop reads CASSASTQPQHF. The DNA of the CDR3 is TGTGCCAGCAGCGCAAGCACTCAGCCCCAGCATTTT.

The CDR3 region has the DNA TGTGCCAGCAGCCCCCGGGGGAGCGGGGGCCCTGTGGGAGGCACAGATACGCAGTATTTT. Its protein product is CASSPRGSGGPVGGTDTQYF. The chain couples TRBV9 to TRBJ2-3, with 8 bases that match TRBD2. Germline V gene lookup returns CDR1 SGDLS and CDR2 YYNGEE. With V trimmed by 4 bases and J by 1 base, 20 bases remained unmatched. The CDR3 spans 20 residues.

The chain has TRBV2 and TRBJ2-1; TRBD2 aligns across 9 bases. Germline V gene data show CDR1 as SNHLY and CDR2 as FYNNEI. This CDR3 contains 16 residues. The V gene end was trimmed by 2 bases and the J gene end by 7 bases; junction bases not matched to a gene: 9. The CDR3 loop is CASSEPTAGGLNEQFF. CDR3 DNA sequence: TGTGCCAGCAGTGAACCCACAGCGGGGGGTTTAAATGAGCAGTTCTTC.

This chain joins TRBV27 and TRBJ1-5; maybe TRBD1 (6 bases). V was trimmed by 3 bases and J by 7 bases, leaving 13 bases between them. The CDR3 consists of 14 residues. Germline values: CDR1 MNHEY, CDR2 SMNVEV (reference sequence). The CDR3 is CASSFIGGGQPQHF. CDR3 bases: TGTGCCAGCAGTTTCATAGGGGGAGGCCAGCCCCAGCATTTT.

The chain uses TRBV18 and TRBJ1-2; D not resolved. Between the trimmed V and J ends, which lost 1 base and 4 bases, there was a span of 13 bases. The germline CDR1 and CDR2 sequences are KGHSH and LQKENI. The CDR3 contains 15 residues. The CDR3 sequence: CASSPRWTPAYGYTF. In DNA, the CDR3 is TGTGCCAGCTCACCACGGTGGACTCCGGCCTATGGCTACACCTTC.

The V gene is TRBV19, the J gene TRBJ2-7, with 9 bases that match TRBD1. V gave up 8 bases and J gave up 2 bases; unmatched junction bases: 4. The CDR3 length is 13 residues. The germline V gene encodes CDR1 LNHDA and CDR2 SQIVND (reference sequence). The CDR3 region has the DNA TGTGCCAGTGGAAGACAGGGGGCCTACGAGCAGTACTTC. Its protein is CASGRQGAYEQYF.

This chain links TRBV7-9 with TRBJ1-2; 8 bases fit TRBD1. This CDR3 is built from 14 residues. Germline assignment: CDR1 SEHNR and CDR2 FQNEAQ (reference sequence). The trim removed 5 bases at V and 3 bases at J, leaving 5 bases unmatched. CDR3 in amino acids: CASSRQGKDYGYTF. CDR3 DNA: TGTGCCAGCAGCAGACAGGGGAAGGACTATGGCTACACCTTC.

V gene TRBV7-3 combines with J gene TRBJ2-2; 7 bases line up with TRBD1. The ends lost 2 bases at V and 6 bases at J; junction bases unmatched: 6. Germline CDR1 SGHTA, CDR2 FQGTGA. The CDR3 runs 15 residues. The DNA for the CDR3 is TGTGCCAGCAGCTTACAAGGGGGCAGCGCCGGGGAGCTGTTTTTT. Translating gives CASSLQGGSAGELFF.

The V and J genes are TRBV19 and TRBJ1-2; D gene uncertain. The CDR3 loop spans 13 amino acids. Trimming removed 1 base at V and 4 bases at J, with 7 bases between. Germline loops: CDR1 LNHDA, CDR2 SQIVND (reference sequence). The CDR3 DNA follows: TGTGCCAGTAGTATAGGAACAGCCTATGGCTACACCTTC. Amino acids: CASSIGTAYGYTF.

The chain carries TRBV2 and TRBJ2-5; TRBD1 matches 11 bases. CDR3 length: 16 residues. V gave up 6 bases and J gave up 1 base; unmatched junction bases: 7. Germline CDR1 reads SNHLY; CDR2 reads FYNNEI. The CDR3: CASRQKGQGVQETQYF. The CDR3 DNA is TGTGCCAGCAGACAAAAGGGACAGGGGGTCCAAGAGACCCAGTACTTC. The entire variable domain, with the rest obtained from reference TRBV2 and TRBJ2-5, is as follows: EPEVTQTPSHQVTQMGQEVILRCVPISNHLYFYWYRQILGQKVEFLVSFYNNEISEKSEIFDDQFSVERPDGSNFTLKIRSTKLEDSAMYFCASRQKGQGVQETQYFGPGTRLLVL.

As DNA, the CDR3 is TGCGCCAGCCACAAATGTGGGTTAGAGACCCAGTACTTC. Its protein product is CASHKCGLETQYF. The V and J genes are TRBV10-1 and TRBJ2-5; D gene ambiguous. The CDR3 runs 13 residues. Trimming took off 8 bases at V and 4 bases at J, with 14 bases between the two ends. Germline V gene lookup returns CDR1 WNHNN and CDR2 SYGVQD (reference sequence).

The CDR3 region has the DNA TGTGCCAGCAGTTACGGGGGCCGAAACACCATATATTTT. This gives the protein CASSYGGRNTIYF. V is TRBV6-6 and J is TRBJ1-3, with D perhaps TRBD1 (6 bases). Deletions cut 2 bases from V and 5 bases from J, with 7 bases between. Germline values: CDR1 MNHNY, CDR2 SVGAGI (reference sequence). The CDR3 runs to 13 residues.

This chain connects TRBV5-1 to TRBJ1-2; TRBD1 is a possible D gene (6 bases). V lost 0 bases and J 5 bases, leaving 14 bases between the germline ends. The CDR3 has 15 residues. The germline V gene has CDR1 SGHRS and CDR2 YFSETQ. The CDR3 region has the DNA TGCGCCAGCAGCTTGGCGGACAGCCCCATTTATGGCTACACCTTC. Encoded protein: CASSLADSPIYGYTF.

This chain uses TRBV5-1 with TRBJ2-6, with D unresolved. CDR1 and CDR2 from the germline V gene are SGHRS and YFSETQ. The CDR3 spans 16 residues. The V end was cut by 1 base, the J end by 1 base, with 9 bases between. The CDR3 DNA sequence: TGCGCCAGCAGCTTGAGTGGGCAGTCTGGGGCCAACGTCCTGACTTTC. Residues: CASSLSGQSGANVLTF.

The rearrangement joins TRBV5-1 to TRBJ2-2, with D perhaps matching TRBD1 (6 bases). CDR3 size: 14 residues. The V gene's germline CDR1 is SGHRS and CDR2 YFSETQ. The V end was cut by 4 bases, the J end by 1 base, with 8 bases between. CDR3 nucleotide sequence: TGCGCCAGCAGCCCGGGACAGAACACCGGGGAGCTGTTTTTT. Amino acids: CASSPGQNTGELFF. The variable domain in full, with the rest retrieved from reference TRBV5-1 and TRBJ2-2, is KAGVTQTPRYLIKTRGQQVTLSCSPISGHRSVSWYQQTPGQGLQFLFEYFSETQRNKGNFPGRFSGRQFSNSRSEMNVSTLELGDSALYLCASSPGQNTGELFFGEGSRLTVL.

The rearrangement links TRBV15 to TRBJ1-5; D is uncertain. The germline V gene encodes CDR1 LNHNV and CDR2 YYDKDF (reference sequence). The V end was cut by 2 bases, the J end by 7 bases, with 24 bases between. This CDR3 is built from 18 residues. CDR3 in amino acids: CATSRISGPTPGQQPQHF. Here the CDR3 DNA reads TGTGCCACCAGCAGAATCTCCGGGCCGACACCCGGGCAGCAGCCCCAGCATTTT.

This chain connects TRBV2 to TRBJ2-7; no clear D gene. Germline-derived CDR1 and CDR2 are SNHLY and FYNNEI. CDR3 length: 11 residues. Trimming took off 7 bases at V and 4 bases at J, with 8 bases between the two ends. The CDR3 reads CASNSFYEQYF. CDR3 nucleotide sequence: TGTGCCAGCAATTCATTTTACGAGCAGTACTTC.

The V gene is TRBV1, the J gene TRBJ2-1; TRBD2, the table's D call, was not compared with the DNA. TRBV1 is a recognized pseudogene. This CDR3 is 19 amino acids long. CDR3 bases: TGCACCAGCAGCCAAGAATCCCGAGCGGGGGGGCGCACCTACAATGAGCAGTTCTTC. It translates to CTSSQESRAGGRTYNEQFF.

This chain links TRBV11-1 with TRBJ2-3, with 8 positions matching TRBD2. This CDR3 comprises 16 residues. Germline V CDR1 and CDR2: SGHAT, FQDESV (reference sequence). Trimming took 5 bases from V and 2 from J; bases not matched to a gene: 9. The CDR3 coding sequence is TGTGCCAGCAGCAAAGCGCGGGGGGCACTCACAGATACGCAGTATTTT. It is translated as CASSKARGALTDTQYF.

The genes are TRBV7-2 and TRBJ2-3; 9 bases line up with TRBD1. V gave up 5 bases and J gave up 7 bases; unmatched junction bases: 10. The CDR3 is made up of 15 amino acids. CDR1 and CDR2 from the germline V gene are SGHTA and FQGNSA. CDR3 region: CASSQGQGPPYTQYF. The CDR3 nucleotides are TGTGCCAGCAGCCAAGGACAGGGGCCCCCGTATACGCAGTATTTT.

The chain is built from TRBV9 and TRBJ1-6; TRBD1 aligns across 11 bases. Germline V gene data show CDR1 as SGDLS and CDR2 as YYNGEE. V was clipped by 4 bases and J by 7 bases; unmatched bases: 22. The CDR3 spans 21 residues. For the CDR3, the DNA is TGTGCCAGCAGCTTCAGACCTACCGGGACAGGGGGAGGTGGGGGCAATTCACCCCTCCACTTT. Protein product: CASSFRPTGTGGGGGNSPLHF.

This chain connects TRBV29-1 to TRBJ2-1, with TRBD1 matching 7 bases. V shed 5 bases and J 3 bases; nucleotides not matched to a gene: 4. The CDR3 is 13 residues long. Germline V gene data show CDR1 as SQVTM and CDR2 as ANQGSEA. CDR3 loop: CSVQTGYYNEQFF. In nucleotides, the CDR3 is TGCAGCGTTCAGACAGGGTACTACAATGAGCAGTTCTTC.

The V call is TRBV27, the J call TRBJ1-5, with a possible D match to TRBD1 (6 bases). CDR1 and CDR2 from the germline V gene are MNHEY and SMNVEV (reference sequence). The CDR3 length is 15 residues. The V end was cut by 7 bases, the J end by 1 base, with 14 bases between. The CDR3, as DNA: TGTGCCAGCAATCGCAGGGGAGGAAGCAATCAGCCCCAGCATTTT. The encoded protein is CASNRRGGSNQPQHF.

V usage is TRBV6-1 and J usage is TRBJ1-6, with 8 bases aligning to TRBD1. V was pared by 5 bases and J by 6 bases, with 3 bases of the junction left unmatched. The CDR3 extends over 14 amino acids. Germline values: CDR1 MNHNS, CDR2 SASEGT. The CDR3 loop reads CASSLDRVNSPLHF. CDR3 DNA: TGTGCCAGCAGTTTGGACAGGGTTAATTCACCCCTCCACTTT.

Comment on this clone: At the DNA level, this CDR3 is encoded by other sequences in the same sample as well. The chain has TRBV27 and TRBJ2-7; D may correspond to TRBD1 or TRBD2 (6 bases each). The CDR3 is 13 amino acids. The V end lost 2 bases, the J end lost 2 bases, and 7 bases lay between the germline ends. The germline V gene has CDR1 MNHEY and CDR2 SMNVEV (reference sequence). For the CDR3, the DNA is TGTGCCAGCAGTTTAGGGGGGCCCTACGAGCAGTACTTC. This translates into CASSLGGPYEQYF.